This T cell receptor beta chain was documented in a study of cytomegalovirus exposure and HLA in healthy donors. A multiplex PCR was run with 60 Vbeta primers and 13 Jbeta primers. Assay: immunoSEQ multiplex PCR; the TCRdb copy retains only in-frame clones and omits some. In the table there are 100,000 to 150,000 clones, more than 55% of which are singletons. About this clone itself: What it binds is not known.

Overall study findings and caveats: In a later analysis, at a false discovery rate of 0.05, roughly 17,000 TCR beta sequences matched HLA alleles.

Germline V gene data show CDR1 as ENHRY and CDR2 as SYGVKD. V lost 3 bases and J 6 bases, leaving 15 bases between the germline ends. This CDR3 spans 15 amino acids. Material: PBMCs. The clonotype comes from a man between 18 and 35 years old in good health and CMV-seronegative. The V and J genes are TRBV10-3 and TRBJ2-1, with D tentatively TRBD1 (6 bases). CDR3 coding DNA: TGTGCCATCAGTGAATCAGGGGCCGTTAGCAATGAGCAGTTCTTC. Amino acids: CAISESGAVSNEQFF.